The 10 T cell receptor beta chains listed next were all sequenced from one sample in a study of response to subunit inactivated influenza vaccine. TCRdb reprocessed the RT-PCR reads with MiXCR, giving one entry per CDR3 protein. Among roughly 290,000 distinct CDR3 sequences listed, about a fifth were seen once. The source was PBMCs from blood, collected less than 22 months after vaccination. The receptors originated from a man between 50 and 69 years old who received an inactivated influenza vaccine.

The chain is built from TRBV6-1 and TRBJ2-5; 10 nucleotides align to TRBD2. This CDR3 spans 15 amino acids. The J segment lost 2 bases and the V segment lost 7 bases, leaving 7 bases of the junction unmatched. Germline V gene lookup returns CDR1 MNHNS and CDR2 SASEGT. Written as DNA, the CDR3 is TGTGCCAGCAACCGGCTAGCGGGAGTACAAGAGACCCAGTACTTC. The encoded protein is CASNRLAGVQETQYF.

The table lists this clonotype with a few counts. This chain uses TRBV7-2 with TRBJ2-3, with D unresolved. The CDR3 length is 15 residues. Trimming took 3 bases from V and 0 from J, leaving 10 bases between them. The germline CDR1 and CDR2 sequences are SGHTA and FQGNSA. DNA for the CDR3: TGTGCCAGCAGCTTGATGACACTTAGCACAGATACGCAGTATTTT. Protein: CASSLMTLSTDTQYF.

The CDR3 loop reads CASSLLLGGDQPQHF. The CDR3 nucleotides are TGTGCCAGCAGTCTCCTTTTAGGGGGGGATCAGCCCCAGCATTTT. The gene calls are TRBV12-3 or TRBV12-4 and TRBJ1-5; a possible D gene is TRBD1 (6 bases). The V and J ends lost 5 bases and 5 bases respectively, with 16 bases between them. This CDR3 contains 15 residues.

The sample holds a few counts of this clonotype. The chain links TRBV18 to TRBJ1-1; the match to TRBD1 covers 7 bases. The CDR3 runs 19 residues. The V segment lost 3 bases and the J segment 0 bases; nucleotides outside the gene matches: 16. Germline CDR1 is KGHSH and CDR2 is LQKENI. The chain's CDR3 is CASSPTGGAGGDMNTEAFF. DNA of the CDR3: TGTGCCAGCTCACCTACGGGCGGGGCAGGGGGAGATATGAACACTGAAGCTTTCTTT.

The genes are TRBV29-1 and TRBJ2-1; D not resolved. CDR1 is SQVTM, CDR2 ANQGSEA, per germline. This CDR3 region has 14 residues. The V end lost 2 bases, the J end lost 3 bases, and 11 bases lay between the germline ends. This chain's CDR3 is CSVELGHIYNEQFF. The CDR3, as DNA: TGCAGCGTTGAACTGGGCCACATCTACAATGAGCAGTTCTTC.

A few counts support this clonotype. The chain has TRBV11-2 and TRBJ1-2; no firm D call. Looked up from germline, CDR1 is SGHAT and CDR2 is FQNNGV. CDR3 length equals 13 residues. The V gene lost 4 bases and the J gene lost 0 bases, with 6 bases spanning the gap. CDR3 sequence: CASSWSPNYGYTF. The CDR3 DNA reads as TGTGCCAGCAGCTGGAGCCCTAACTATGGCTACACCTTC.

This clonotype has just a few counts. This chain links TRBV4-3 with TRBJ1-1; D is unresolved. The CDR3 is 15 residues long. Trimming left V 4 bases short and J 3 bases short, with 15 bases between. Germline V gene data show CDR1 as LGHNA and CDR2 as YSLEER. The CDR3 DNA sequence: TGCGCCAGCAGCCCATCGGAGTCGGGCGACACTGAAGCTTTCTTT. This translates into CASSPSESGDTEAFF.

In its sample, this clonotype was seen a few times. The rearrangement joins TRBV7-9 to TRBJ1-4; D perhaps matches TRBD1 (5 bases). This CDR3 contains 14 residues. In germline, CDR1 is SEHNR, CDR2 FQNEAQ (reference sequence). V was pared by 5 bases and J by 7 bases, with 14 bases between. CDR3 protein: CASSALYRGEKLFF. The CDR3 DNA sequence: TGTGCCAGCAGCGCCCTTTATAGGGGTGAAAAACTGTTTTTT.

The rearrangement joins TRBV29-1 to TRBJ1-2; TRBD1 is a possible D gene (5 bases). The CDR3 extends over 14 amino acids. V was shortened by 7 bases and J by 1 base, with 16 bases between the two germline ends. Germline V gene sequence: CDR1 SQVTM, CDR2 ANQGSEA. The CDR3 coding sequence is TGCAGCGGAGGCCCCCGGGGCGGTAACTATGGCTACACCTTC. It codes for CSGGPRGGNYGYTF.

This clonotype came up many times. The chain joins TRBV29-1 to TRBJ2-1, with D perhaps TRBD2 (5 bases). CDR1 is SQVTM, CDR2 ANQGSEA, per germline. Trimming pared 4 bases from V and 5 bases from J, leaving 12 bases between. The CDR3 contains 13 residues. The CDR3 bases are TGCAGCGTTGCCGCGGGCCTGGACAATGAGCAGTTCTTC. It encodes CSVAAGLDNEQFF.